This TCR beta chain was retrieved from a study of response to subunit inactivated influenza vaccine. TCRdb re-called the RT-PCR reads with MiXCR, one entry per CDR3 protein. The top ten hold around 13% of the sample, which has roughly 570,000 distinct CDR3 sequences, over 10% seen once. The length of the CDR3 is 15 residues. Trimming shortened V by 1 base and J by 7 bases, and 20 bases separated the two germline ends. The germline V gene has CDR1 DFQATT and CDR2 SNEGSKA (reference sequence). Study-level findings and limits: Each seasonal influenza vaccination, the authors suggested, recruits few new T cells.

With respect to this clonotype: Its antigen is not known.

Sequencing used PBMCs from blood, obtained roughly 47 days after vaccination. This chain joins TRBV20-1 and TRBJ2-7; D may correspond to TRBD1 or TRBD2 (5 bases each). This TCR was sampled from a man over 45 who received an inactivated influenza vaccine. The CDR3 reads CSARVVGRSPGEQYF. DNA for the CDR3: TGCAGTGCTAGAGTGGTGGGACGCTCACCGGGGGAGCAGTACTTC.